This T cell receptor (beta chain) was captured in a study of OX40 agonist ivuxolimab in advanced cancers. Describing the broader study: Ivuxolimab, which targeted the costimulatory receptor OX40 (CD134), was an agonistic, fully human IgG2 monoclonal antibody. Intravenous ivuxolimab was administered to patients every 2 weeks at six dose levels: 0.01, 0.1, 0.3, 1.5, 3 and 10 mg/kg. Among the roughly 54 dose-escalation patients, about 19 had hepatocellular carcinoma, 15 or so melanoma, 9 renal cell carcinoma and 9 head and neck cancer. In the dose-escalation cohort, approximately 82% of patients were male, and the mean age was roughly 60 years, with a range of roughly 20 to 85. Prior anti-PD-1, anti-PD-L1 or anti-CTLA-4 therapy was permitted, and checkpoint inhibitors had been received by about 36% of dose-escalation patients. Partial responses occurred in three dose-escalation patients: two with cutaneous melanoma and one with hepatocellular carcinoma. Peripheral TCRbeta sequencing was intended to test whether TCR sequence diversity was altered and clonal T-cell expansion was caused by ivuxolimab. The monotherapy dose-escalation portion (N of about 50 patients) of the phase I ivuxolimab trial is reported in the paper. Paper-wide results and their limitations: After ivuxolimab, CD8+ T cells had more expanded clones than CD4+ T cells on average. Which antigens the clonally expanded peripheral T cells were specific for was not determined. Low levels of normalized T-cell clonal expansion were also shown by some nonresponding patients. Partial responders in the 0.1-3.0 mg/kg groups had among the lowest normalized peripheral clonal expansion, especially among CD8+ T cells. At doses of 0.1 to 3.0 mg/kg, clonal expansion of both CD4+ and CD8+ T cells in blood was seen between baseline and week 6.

The trial excluded patients who had a history of autoimmune disease or who were on systemic immunosuppression. Peripheral blood for TCR sequencing was drawn from every dose cohort at baseline, at cycle 4 day 1 and at cycle 7 day 1. The samples were taken from a phase I, first-in-human, multicenter, open-label dose-escalation trial of ivuxolimab. Adults with locally advanced or metastatic melanoma, renal cell carcinoma, hepatocellular carcinoma or head and neck squamous cell carcinoma were enrolled in the trial. CD4+ and CD8+ T cells were sorted separately from peripheral blood before TCR sequencing. Genomic DNA was extracted from sorted cells for sequencing of the TCRbeta CDR3 region. The immunoSEQ Assay was used for sequencing of TCRbeta CDR3 regions. Not all clones reach the TCRdb copy of this immuneACCESS table, which keeps in-frame sequences only. Checked studies attribute under half of the gap to unresolved V genes and leave the rest unexplained. Here the sample has roughly 100,000 clones; under 95% occur a single time. 0.81% of the sample belongs to the ten largest clones.

Counted from cysteine to phenylalanine, this CDR3 has 14 amino acids. Kept here is only the CDR3 DNA, which spans 42 bases and is read in frame from base 1. CDR1 MDHEN and CDR2 SYDVKM are derived from the germline V gene. V sheds 4 bases and J sheds 8 bases, leaving 17 bases between their ends. On this clone: Its antigen remains undetermined. No qualities accompany the bases; no much larger clone lies one base away.

The starting material was CD4+ or CD8+ T cells sorted from blood, obtained in a trial of the OX40 agonist ivuxolimab. The V gene is TRBV28 and the J gene is TRBJ1-2; TRBD1 is a weak D gene call, 5 bases matching. This TCR derives from an adult with an advanced solid tumor such as melanoma, head and neck, liver or kidney cancer. DNA sequence: TGTGCCAGCAGTTCTTGGGGCACCGCGTGGGGCTACACCTTC. Its product reads: CASSSWGTAWGYTF.